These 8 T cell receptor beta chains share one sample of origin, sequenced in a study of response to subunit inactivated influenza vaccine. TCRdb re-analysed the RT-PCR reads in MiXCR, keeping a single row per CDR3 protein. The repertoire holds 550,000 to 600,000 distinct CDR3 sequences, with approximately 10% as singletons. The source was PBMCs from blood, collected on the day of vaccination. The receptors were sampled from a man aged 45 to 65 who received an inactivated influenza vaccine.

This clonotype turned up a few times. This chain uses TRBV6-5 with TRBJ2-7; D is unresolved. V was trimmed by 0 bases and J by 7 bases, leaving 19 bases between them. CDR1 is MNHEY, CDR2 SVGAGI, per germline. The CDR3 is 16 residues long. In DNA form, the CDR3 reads TGTGCCAGCAGTTACTCCTACCCGATGGACGATGGAGAGCAGTACTTC. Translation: CASSYSYPMDDGEQYF.

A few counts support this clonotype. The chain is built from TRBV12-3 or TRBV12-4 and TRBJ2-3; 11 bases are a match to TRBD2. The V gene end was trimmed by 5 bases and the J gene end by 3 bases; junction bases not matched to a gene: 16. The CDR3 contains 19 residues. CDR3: CASSQKISGGAIWTDTQYF. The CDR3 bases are TGTGCCAGCAGTCAAAAAATTAGCGGGGGGGCCATATGGACAGATACGCAGTATTTT.

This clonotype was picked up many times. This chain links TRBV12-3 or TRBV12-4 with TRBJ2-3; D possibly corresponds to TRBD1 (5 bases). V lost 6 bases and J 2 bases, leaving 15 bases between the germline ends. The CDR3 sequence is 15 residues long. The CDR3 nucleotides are TGTGCCAGCAGCGACCTTGGGGCAGACACAGATACGCAGTATTTT. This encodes CASSDLGADTDTQYF.

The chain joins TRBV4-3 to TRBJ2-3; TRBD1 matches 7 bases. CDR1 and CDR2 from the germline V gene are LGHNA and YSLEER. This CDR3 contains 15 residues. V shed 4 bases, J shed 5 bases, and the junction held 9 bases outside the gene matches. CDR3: CASSPRGTVVDTQYF. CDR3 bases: TGCGCCAGCAGCCCAAGGGGGACAGTAGTAGATACGCAGTATTTT.

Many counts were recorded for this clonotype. The chain's CDR3 is CASGGKGPTSTDTQYF. The DNA of the CDR3 is TGTGCCAGCGGTGGGAAGGGGCCAACTAGCACAGATACGCAGTATTTT. The genes are TRBV7-9 and TRBJ2-3; tentative D call: TRBD1 (5 bases). Germline loops: CDR1 SEHNR, CDR2 FQNEAQ (reference sequence). V was trimmed by 8 bases and J by 0 bases, leaving 18 bases between them. There are 16 residues in the CDR3.

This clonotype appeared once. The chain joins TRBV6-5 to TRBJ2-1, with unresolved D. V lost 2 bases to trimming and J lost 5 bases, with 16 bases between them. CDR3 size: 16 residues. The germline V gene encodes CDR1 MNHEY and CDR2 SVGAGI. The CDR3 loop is CASSYVFGVDHNEQFF. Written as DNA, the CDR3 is TGTGCCAGCAGTTACGTCTTCGGTGTCGACCACAATGAGCAGTTCTTC.

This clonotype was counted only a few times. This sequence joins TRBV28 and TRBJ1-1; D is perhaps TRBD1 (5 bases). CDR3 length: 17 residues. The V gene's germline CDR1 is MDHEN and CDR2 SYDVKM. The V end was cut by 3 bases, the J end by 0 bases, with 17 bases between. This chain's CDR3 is CASSFPGTGKVNTEAFF. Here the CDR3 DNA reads TGTGCCAGCAGTTTCCCCGGGACGGGTAAAGTGAACACTGAAGCTTTCTTT.

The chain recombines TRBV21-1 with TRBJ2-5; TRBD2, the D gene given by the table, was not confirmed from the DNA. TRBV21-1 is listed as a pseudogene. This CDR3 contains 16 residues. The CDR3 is CASSALGPGDQETQYF. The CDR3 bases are TGTGCCAGCAGCGCCCTCGGCCCGGGGGACCAAGAGACCCAGTACTTC.